This TCR beta chain is drawn from a study of T cells in Graves' hyperthyroidism and ophthalmopathy. At the level of the study: Peripheral blood was drawn at first diagnosis, prior to all treatment. General study results and limits: Peripheral blood also featured most of the thyroid clonotypes expanded above 0.001.

This clonotype has at least ten counts. Its target is unknown. The junction had 9 bases not matched to a gene; V was cut back by 5 bases and J by 12 bases. Germline CDR1 and CDR2: SGHVS and FQNEAQ. The CDR3 runs 12 residues. Researchers took RNA transcripts and amplified the TCR beta CDR3 regions from them. HTBI primers were used for first-round RT-PCR of the TCR CDR3. TCRdb itself ran the multiplex PCR reads through MiXCR, one entry per CDR3 protein. The sample consists of 450,000 to 550,000 distinct CDR3 sequences, roughly 25% of them appearing once. Sequencing was carried out using blood. This clonotype was obtained from a woman aged 30 to 39 with Graves' ophthalmopathy. J is TRBJ1-1 and V is TRBV7-8; 7 bases are shared with TRBD1. The CDR3 DNA is TGTGCCAGCAGCCTGATGACAGGGTCGCCTTTCTTT. Translated: CASSLMTGSPFF.